Detailed here is one TCR beta chain. This clonotype was counted between two and nine times. Its specific antigen is unknown. No base qualities exist here, and no much larger clone lies one base off it. The source of the sample is a study of CD8 T cells in ankylosing spondylitis listed by TCRdb under 2017. Regarding the complete study: The study set out to find disease-linked TCR variants by profiling T cell receptor beta repertoires in ankylosing spondylitis patients and healthy donors. The whole study cohort included 108 healthy donors and under 30 ankylosing spondylitis patients. Samples of peripheral blood were taken, and for ankylosing spondylitis patients, synovial fluid was collected as well.

V is reduced by 1 base and J by 7 bases, leaving a spacing of 15 bases between them. From the germline V gene, CDR1 is SGHDT and CDR2 is YYEEEE. Including cysteine and phenylalanine, the CDR3 has 15 amino acids. Only the CDR3 DNA is retained, 45 bases long and in frame from the first base. The investigation overall reported the following: Some TCR beta motif variants had previously been reported in synovial fluid and blood of reactive arthritis patients, which suggested common disease-initiation mechanisms. In peripheral blood, the disease-linked clones were found at relatively low frequencies and had a CD8+ phenotype. Blood from ankylosing spondylitis patients appeared to be characterized by a TCR beta motif composed of 7 to 9 highly homologous amino acid variants. The disease-linked clones were reported to be significantly enriched in matched synovial fluid samples from ankylosing spondylitis patients.

TCRdb shows the sequencer as Illumina HiSeq 2500. Quantitative 5'-RACE with molecular barcodes was used to prepare TCR beta libraries. The study's own analysis went as follows. A new computational method based on a probabilistic model of VDJ rearrangement was used to identify disease-linked TCR variants. TCRdb reprocessed the public reads (quality trimming at Q25 with fastp, clone calling with MiXCR) and kept in-frame beta chains. Rows merge per CDR3 protein into single entries with the most common DNA and genes. The V and J calls and clone size come from TCRdb's table, not from the authors' own analysis. Here the sample has 150,000 to 200,000 distinct CDR3 sequences; roughly a third occur a single time. Approximately 5.9% of the sample comes from the top ten. Synovial fluid samples were matched to blood samples from the same ankylosing spondylitis patients.

What was sequenced was synovial fluid, either unsorted or a sorted T cell fraction (not recorded which). Here the chain combines TRBV5-6 and TRBJ2-1; matching of 7 bases hints at TRBD2 as the D gene. The sequence came from a male donor with ankylosing spondylitis. This receptor has the CDR3 CASSLRGGGGNEQFF. The DNA sequence reads TGTGCCAGCAGCTTGAGGGGGGGCGGTGGAAATGAGCAGTTCTTC.